Sequencing of this T cell receptor (beta chain) was carried out in a study of control samples from healthy donors and cancer patients. Measured with immunoSEQ multiplex PCR; TCRdb has only the in-frame clones, and not every one. The sample has over 150,000 clones; approximately 94% are singletons. Trimming took 1 base from V and 6 from J, leaving 6 bases between them. This CDR3 has 13 amino acids. Germline CDR1 is SGHVS and CDR2 is FQNEAQ. The V and J genes are TRBV7-8 and TRBJ2-2; D unclear. The origin of this receptor is a woman younger than 35 in good health. The specimen sequenced was blood. In DNA form, the CDR3 reads TGTGCCAGCAGCTTAGATCAGGCCGGGGAGCTGTTTTTT. As protein: CASSLDQAGELFF.